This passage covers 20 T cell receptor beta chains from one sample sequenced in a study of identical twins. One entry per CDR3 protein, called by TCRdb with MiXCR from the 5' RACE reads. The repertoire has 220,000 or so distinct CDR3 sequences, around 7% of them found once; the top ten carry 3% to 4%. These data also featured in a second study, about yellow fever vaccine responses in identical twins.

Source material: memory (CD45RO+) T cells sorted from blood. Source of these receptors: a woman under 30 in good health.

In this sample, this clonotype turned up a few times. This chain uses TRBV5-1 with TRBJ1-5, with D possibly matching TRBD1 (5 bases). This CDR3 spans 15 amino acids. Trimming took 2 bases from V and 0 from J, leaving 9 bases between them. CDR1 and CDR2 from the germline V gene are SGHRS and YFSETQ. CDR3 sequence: CASSLDSDSNQPQHF. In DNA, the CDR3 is TGCGCCAGCAGCTTAGACAGCGATAGCAATCAGCCCCAGCATTTT.

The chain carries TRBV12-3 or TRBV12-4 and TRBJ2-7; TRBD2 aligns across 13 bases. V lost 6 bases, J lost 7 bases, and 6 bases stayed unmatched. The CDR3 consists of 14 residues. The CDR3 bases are TGTGCCAGCAGGCGCGGACTAGCGGGAGTTGAGCAGTACTTC. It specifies CASRRGLAGVEQYF.

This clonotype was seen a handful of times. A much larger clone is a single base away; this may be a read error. The CDR3 spells CSASGEAASTYKQYV. The CDR3 bases are TGCAGTGCTAGCGGTGAGGCAGCCTCAACCTACAAGCAGTACGTC. This chain connects TRBV20-1 to TRBJ2-7; the D is unclear. The CDR3 is 15 residues long. Germline V CDR1 and CDR2: DFQATT, SNEGSKA (reference sequence).

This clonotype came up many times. CDR3 residues: CASSFSGGDADTQYF. The DNA for the CDR3 is TGCGCCAGCAGCTTTTCAGGGGGCGACGCAGATACGCAGTATTTT. This chain uses TRBV5-1 with TRBJ2-3, with 8 bases matching TRBD1. Germline V gene sequence: CDR1 SGHRS, CDR2 YFSETQ. The CDR3 spans 15 residues. V shed 2 bases and J 4 bases; nucleotides not matched to a gene: 6.

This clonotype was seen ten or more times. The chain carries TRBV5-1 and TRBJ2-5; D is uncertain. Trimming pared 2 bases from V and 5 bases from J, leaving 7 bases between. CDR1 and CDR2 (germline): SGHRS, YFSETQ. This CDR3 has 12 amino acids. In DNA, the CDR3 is TGCGCCAGCAGCTTCGCTACGGAGACCCAGTACTTC. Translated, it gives CASSFATETQYF.

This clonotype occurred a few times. The CDR3 nucleotides read TGTGCCTCGGGACAGGATACTCAAGCTAACTATGGCTACACCTTC. Protein sequence: CASGQDTQANYGYTF. V and J are TRBV12-5 and TRBJ1-2; 8 nucleotides agree with TRBD1. CDR3 length: 15 amino acids. Germline V gene lookup returns CDR1 LGHNT and CDR2 FRNRAP. The variable domain in full, with the rest retrieved from reference TRBV12-5 and TRBJ1-2, is DARVTQTPRHKVTEMGQEVTMRCQPILGHNTVFWYRQTMMQGLELLAYFRNRAPLDDSGMPKDRFSAEMPDATLATLKIQPSEPRDSAVYFCASGQDTQANYGYTFGSGTRLTVV.

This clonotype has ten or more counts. CDR3 DNA sequence: TGTGCCAGCAGCTTGCGAACCCGACAGGGGTCCTCGAACACCGGGGAGCTGTTTTTT. Translated, it gives CASSLRTRQGSSNTGELFF. This sequence joins TRBV7-6 and TRBJ2-2; 8 bases match TRBD1. The germline V gene has CDR1 SGHVS and CDR2 FNYEAQ. Trimming cost V 3 bases and J 0 bases; bases outside gene matches: 12. The CDR3 runs to 19 residues.

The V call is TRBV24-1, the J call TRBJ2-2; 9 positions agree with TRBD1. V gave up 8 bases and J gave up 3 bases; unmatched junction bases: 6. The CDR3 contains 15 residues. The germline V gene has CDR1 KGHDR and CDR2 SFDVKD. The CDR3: CATKQGATDTGELFF. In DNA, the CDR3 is TGTGCCACCAAACAGGGGGCTACCGACACCGGGGAGCTGTTTTTT.

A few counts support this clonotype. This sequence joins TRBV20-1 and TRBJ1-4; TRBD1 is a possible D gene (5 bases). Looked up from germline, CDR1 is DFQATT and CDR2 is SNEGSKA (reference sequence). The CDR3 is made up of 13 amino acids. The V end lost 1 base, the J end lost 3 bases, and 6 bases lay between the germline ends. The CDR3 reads CSARATANEKLFF. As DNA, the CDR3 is TGCAGTGCTAGAGCGACAGCTAATGAAAAACTGTTTTTT.

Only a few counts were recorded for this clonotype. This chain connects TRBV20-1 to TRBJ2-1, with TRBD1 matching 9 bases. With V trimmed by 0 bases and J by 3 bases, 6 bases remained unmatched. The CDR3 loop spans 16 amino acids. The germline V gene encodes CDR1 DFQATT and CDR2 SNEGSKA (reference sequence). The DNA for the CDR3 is TGCAGTGCTAGAGATACCGGGACAGGGAACTACAATGAGCAGTTCTTC. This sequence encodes CSARDTGTGNYNEQFF.

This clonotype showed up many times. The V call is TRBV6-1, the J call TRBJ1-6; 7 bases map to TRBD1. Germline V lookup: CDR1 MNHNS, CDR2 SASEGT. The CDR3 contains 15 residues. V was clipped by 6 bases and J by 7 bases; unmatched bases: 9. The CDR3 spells CASSRGTVANSPLHF. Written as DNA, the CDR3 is TGTGCCAGCAGCCGCGGGACAGTCGCAAATTCACCCCTCCACTTT.

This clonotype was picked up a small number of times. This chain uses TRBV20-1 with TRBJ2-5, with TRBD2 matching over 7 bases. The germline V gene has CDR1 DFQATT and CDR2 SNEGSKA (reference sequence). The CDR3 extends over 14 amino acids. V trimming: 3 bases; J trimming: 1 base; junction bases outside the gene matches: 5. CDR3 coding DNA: TGCAGTGCTAGCGGGGGGACTCCCCAAGAGACCCAGTACTTC. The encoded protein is CSASGGTPQETQYF.

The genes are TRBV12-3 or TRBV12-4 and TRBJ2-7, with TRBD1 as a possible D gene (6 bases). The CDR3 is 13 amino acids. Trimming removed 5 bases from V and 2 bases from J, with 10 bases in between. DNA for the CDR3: TGTGCCAGCAGTCTACAGGGCCCCTACGAGCAGTACTTC. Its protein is CASSLQGPYEQYF.

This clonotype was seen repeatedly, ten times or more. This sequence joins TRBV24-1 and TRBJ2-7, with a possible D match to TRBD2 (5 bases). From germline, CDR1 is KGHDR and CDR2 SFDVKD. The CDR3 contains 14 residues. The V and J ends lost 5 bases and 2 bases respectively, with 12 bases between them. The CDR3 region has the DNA TGTGCCACCAGTGTGAGCGGAAAGCCCTACGAGCAGTACTTC. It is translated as CATSVSGKPYEQYF.

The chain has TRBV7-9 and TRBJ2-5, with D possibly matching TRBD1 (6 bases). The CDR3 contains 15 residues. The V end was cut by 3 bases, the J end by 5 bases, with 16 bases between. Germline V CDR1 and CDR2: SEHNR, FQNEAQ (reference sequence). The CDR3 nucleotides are TGTGCCAGCAGCTTGTTAAACAGGGCAGGCGAGACCCAGTACTTC. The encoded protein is CASSLLNRAGETQYF.

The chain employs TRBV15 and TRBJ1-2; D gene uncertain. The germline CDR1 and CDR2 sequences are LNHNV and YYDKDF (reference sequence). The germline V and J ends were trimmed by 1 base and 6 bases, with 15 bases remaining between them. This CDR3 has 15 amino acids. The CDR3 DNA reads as TGTGCCACCAGCAGAGGACGGAACCCTCGGGATGGCTACACCTTC. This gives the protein CATSRGRNPRDGYTF.

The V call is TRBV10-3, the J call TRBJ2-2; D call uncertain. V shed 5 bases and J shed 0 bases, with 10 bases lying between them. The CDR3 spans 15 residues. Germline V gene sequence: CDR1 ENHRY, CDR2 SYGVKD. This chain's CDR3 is CAISTNEANTGELFF. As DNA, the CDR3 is TGTGCCATCAGTACGAACGAGGCGAACACCGGGGAGCTGTTTTTT.

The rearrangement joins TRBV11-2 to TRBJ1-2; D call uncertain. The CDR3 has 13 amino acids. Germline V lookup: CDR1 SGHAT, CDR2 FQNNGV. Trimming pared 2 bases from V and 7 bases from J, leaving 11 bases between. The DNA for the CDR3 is TGTGCCAGCAGCTTAAGGGCGAATAGTGGCTACACCTTC. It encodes CASSLRANSGYTF.

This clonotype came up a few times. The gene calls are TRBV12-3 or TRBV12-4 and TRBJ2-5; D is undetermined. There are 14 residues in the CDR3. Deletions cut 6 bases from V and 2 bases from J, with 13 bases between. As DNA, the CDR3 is TGTGCCAGCAGCCTCGGAGAAGTACAAGAGACCCAGTACTTC. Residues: CASSLGEVQETQYF.

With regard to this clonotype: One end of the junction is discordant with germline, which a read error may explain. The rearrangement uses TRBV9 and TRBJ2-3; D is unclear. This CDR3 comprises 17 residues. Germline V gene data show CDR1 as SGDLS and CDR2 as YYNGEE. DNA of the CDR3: TGTGCCAGCAACGTAGGTACAGCCAGCTACCACACAGATACGCAGTATTTT. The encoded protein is CASNVGTASYHTDTQYF. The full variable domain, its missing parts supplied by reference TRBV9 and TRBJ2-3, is DSGVTQTPKHLITATGQRVTLRCSPRSGDLSVYWYQQSLDQGLQFLIQYYNGEERAKGNILERFSAQQFPDLHSELNLSSLELGDSALYFCASNVGTASYHTDTQYFGPGTRLTVL.